The rows below give T cell receptor beta chains drawn from one sample of a study of blood T cell repertoires in COVID-19. The table came from immunoSEQ multiplex PCR; TCRdb's copy has only in-frame clones and leaves some out. The sample records over 250,000 clones, 85% being singletons. The sample was peripheral blood. The receptors shown here come from a man aged 45-65 years with active or convalescent COVID-19. Both conserved end residues are trimmed from each CDR3. A D gene is named only where the DNA matches it firmly.

>TRBV29-1|TRBJ1-1|.
SVGSSGGYTEAF
>TRBV5-8|TRBJ2-7|TRBD1
ASSFTGTVNYEQY
>TRBV10-3|TRBJ2-7|.
ATRGLAYEQY
>TRBV2|TRBJ1-4|.
AGSAPGGKLF
>TRBV6-5|TRBJ2-1|.
ASNTGGGLGEQF
>TRBV5-1|TRBJ1-1|.
ASSPAGGLSNTEAF
>TRBV4-1|TRBJ2-1|.
ASSQDLRSYNEQF
>TRBV5-4|TRBJ1-1|.
ASSLARENTEAF
>TRBV28|TRBJ2-7|TRBD1
ATEGTGSYEQY
>TRBV28|TRBJ2-1|.
ASSLTGNEQF
>TRBV6-5|TRBJ1-5|TRBD1
ASSSDRGYNQPQH
>TRBV21-1|TRBJ1-1|.
ASRKGTGAFQDTEAF
>TRBV6-2/TRBV6-3|TRBJ1-2|.
ASSLPGSLALYGYT